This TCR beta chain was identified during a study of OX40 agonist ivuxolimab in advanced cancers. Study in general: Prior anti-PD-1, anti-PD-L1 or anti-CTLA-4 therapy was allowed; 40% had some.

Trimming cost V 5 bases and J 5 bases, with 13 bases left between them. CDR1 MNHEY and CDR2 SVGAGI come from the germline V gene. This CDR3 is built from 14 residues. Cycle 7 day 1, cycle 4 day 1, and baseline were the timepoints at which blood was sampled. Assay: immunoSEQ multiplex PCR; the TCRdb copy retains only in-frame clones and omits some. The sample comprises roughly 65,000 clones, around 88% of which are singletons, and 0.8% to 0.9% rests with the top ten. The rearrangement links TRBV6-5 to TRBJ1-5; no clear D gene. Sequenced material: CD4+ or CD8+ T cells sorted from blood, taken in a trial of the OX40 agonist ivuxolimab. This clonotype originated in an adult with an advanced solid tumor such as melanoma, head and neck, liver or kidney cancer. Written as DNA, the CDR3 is TGTGCCAGCAGTGAATGGCGTCCTTATCAGCCCCAGCATTTT. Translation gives CASSEWRPYQPQHF.